One sample yielded the 6 T cell receptor beta chains listed below, sequenced in a study of CD8+CD57+ T cells in acquired aplastic anemia (dated by TCRdb to the late 2010s). The reads were generated on an Illumina HiSeq 2000. Genomic DNA served as template for TCR beta VDJ combination and CDR3 sequence profiling. The public reads were reprocessed in TCRdb via fastp at Q25 and MiXCR, keeping in-frame beta chains. For every CDR3 protein sequence, its rows merge into one entry that carries the most common genes and DNA. Present in this sample are about 220,000 distinct CDR3 sequences, 34% of which were seen just once. Of the sample, roughly 1.1% falls within the top ten clones. The sample was sorted CD4+, CD8+, or CD8+CD57+ T cells (not recorded which) from PBMCs. These receptors came from a human donor in good health, serving as a control.

V is TRBV6-2 or TRBV6-3 and J is TRBJ1-6; D gene unclear. V lost 6 bases, J lost 4 bases, and 16 bases lay in between. Germline lookup yields CDR1 MNHEY and CDR2 SVGEGT. This CDR3 contains 16 residues. CDR3 amino acids: CASSHAPQTYNSPLHF. CDR3 DNA sequence: TGTGCCAGCAGCCACGCGCCGCAAACTTATAATTCACCCCTCCACTTT.

This clonotype was found a few times. Here the CDR3 DNA reads TGTGCCAGCAGCGTGCCGGCAGGTGGTAACTATGGCTACACCTTC. Its translation: CASSVPAGGNYGYTF. The chain links TRBV5-4 to TRBJ1-2; no firm D call. CDR3 length: 15 residues. Trimming removed 4 bases at V and 1 base at J, with 14 bases between. Germline CDR1 and CDR2: SGHNT and YYREEE (reference sequence).

The rearrangement joins TRBV9 to TRBJ2-1; 11 bases are a match to TRBD1. Trimming took 3 bases from V and 0 from J; bases not matched to a gene: 5. The germline CDR1 and CDR2 sequences are SGDLS and YYNGEE. The CDR3 has 17 amino acids. The CDR3 loop reads CASSGGTGGASYNEQFF. CDR3 nucleotides: TGTGCCAGCAGCGGTGGGACAGGGGGGGCCTCCTACAATGAGCAGTTCTTC.

The chain links TRBV20-1 to TRBJ2-5; 9 nucleotides agree with TRBD2. Germline CDR1 is DFQATT and CDR2 is SNEGSKA (reference sequence). Unmatched junction bases numbered 8, after V lost 2 bases and J lost 4 bases. This CDR3 is built from 15 residues. The CDR3 reads CSARYSGGRGETQYF. In DNA, the CDR3 is TGCAGTGCTAGATATAGCGGGGGACGGGGAGAGACCCAGTACTTC.

The chain recombines TRBV5-1 with TRBJ1-4; D not certain. The V gene's germline CDR1 is SGHRS and CDR2 YFSETQ. V gave up 4 bases and J gave up 2 bases, with 9 bases separating them. The CDR3 covers 14 residues. CDR3 in amino acids: CASSHGDTNEKLFF. The CDR3 DNA reads as TGCGCCAGCAGCCACGGGGATACTAATGAAAAACTGTTTTTT.

This sequence joins TRBV6-6 and TRBJ2-1; no firm D call. Germline CDR1 and CDR2: MNHNY and SVGAGI (reference sequence). Trimming took off 0 bases at V and 6 bases at J, with 12 bases between the two ends. The CDR3 loop spans 15 amino acids. Written as DNA, the CDR3 is TGTGCCAGCAGTTACTCGTCCGGACGCTTCAATGAGCAGTTCTTC. Residues: CASSYSSGRFNEQFF.